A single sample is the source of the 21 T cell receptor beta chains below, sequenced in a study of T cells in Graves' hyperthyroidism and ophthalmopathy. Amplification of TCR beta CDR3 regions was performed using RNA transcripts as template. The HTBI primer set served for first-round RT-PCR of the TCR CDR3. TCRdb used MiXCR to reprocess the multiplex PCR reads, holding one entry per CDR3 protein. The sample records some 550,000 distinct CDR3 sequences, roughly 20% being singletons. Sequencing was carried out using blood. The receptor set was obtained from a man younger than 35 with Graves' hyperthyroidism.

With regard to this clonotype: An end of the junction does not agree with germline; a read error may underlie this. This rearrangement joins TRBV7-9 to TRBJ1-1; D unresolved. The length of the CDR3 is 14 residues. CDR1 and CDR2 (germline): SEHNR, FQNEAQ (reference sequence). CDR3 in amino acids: CSSSPPLGNTEAFF. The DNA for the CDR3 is TGTTCCAGCAGCCCCCCATTGGGGAACACTGAAGCTTTCTTT.

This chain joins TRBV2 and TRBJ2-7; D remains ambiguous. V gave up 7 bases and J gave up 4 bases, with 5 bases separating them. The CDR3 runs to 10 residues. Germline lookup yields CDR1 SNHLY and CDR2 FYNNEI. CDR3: CASKAYEQYF. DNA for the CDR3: TGTGCCAGCAAGGCGTACGAGCAGTACTTC.

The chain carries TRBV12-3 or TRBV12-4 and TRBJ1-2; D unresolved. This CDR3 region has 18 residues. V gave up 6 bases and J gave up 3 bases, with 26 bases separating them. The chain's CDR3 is CASRHLTTDTYGYYGYTF. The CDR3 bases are TGTGCCAGCAGACATCTTACAACAGACACCTATGGCTACTATGGCTACACCTTC.

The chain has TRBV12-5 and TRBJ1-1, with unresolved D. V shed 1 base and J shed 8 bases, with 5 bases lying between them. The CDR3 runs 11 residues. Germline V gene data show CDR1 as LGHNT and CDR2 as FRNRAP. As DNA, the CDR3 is TGTGCTAGTGGTTTGGACCAAGAAGCTTTCTTT. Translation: CASGLDQEAFF.

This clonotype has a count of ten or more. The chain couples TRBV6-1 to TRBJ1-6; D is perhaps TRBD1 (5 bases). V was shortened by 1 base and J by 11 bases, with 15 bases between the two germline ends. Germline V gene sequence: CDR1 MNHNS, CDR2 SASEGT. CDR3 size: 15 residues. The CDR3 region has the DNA TGTGCCAGCAGTGAAGGCCGGGACGGACGGCCACCCCTCCACTTT. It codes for CASSEGRDGRPPLHF.

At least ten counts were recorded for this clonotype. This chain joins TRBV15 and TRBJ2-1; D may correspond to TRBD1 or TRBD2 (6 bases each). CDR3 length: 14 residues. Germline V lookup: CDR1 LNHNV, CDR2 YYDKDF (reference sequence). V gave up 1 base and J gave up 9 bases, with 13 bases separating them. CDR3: CATSRGGGRGEQFF. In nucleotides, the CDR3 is TGTGCCACCAGCAGAGGAGGGGGGCGGGGTGAGCAGTTCTTC. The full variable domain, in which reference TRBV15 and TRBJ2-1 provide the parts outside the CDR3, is DAMVIQNPRYQVTQFGKPVTLSCSQTLNHNVMYWYQQKSSQAPKLLFHYYDKDFNNEADTPDNFQSRRPNTSFCFLDIRSPGLGDTAMYLCATSRGGGRGEQFFGPGTRLTVL.

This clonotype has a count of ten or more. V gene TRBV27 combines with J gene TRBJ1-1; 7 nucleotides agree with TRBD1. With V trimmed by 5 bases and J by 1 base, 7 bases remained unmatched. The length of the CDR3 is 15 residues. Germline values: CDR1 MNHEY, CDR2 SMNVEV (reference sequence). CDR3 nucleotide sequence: TGTGCCAGCAGTCTTCGGACAGGATCGAACACTGAAGCTTTCTTT. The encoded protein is CASSLRTGSNTEAFF.

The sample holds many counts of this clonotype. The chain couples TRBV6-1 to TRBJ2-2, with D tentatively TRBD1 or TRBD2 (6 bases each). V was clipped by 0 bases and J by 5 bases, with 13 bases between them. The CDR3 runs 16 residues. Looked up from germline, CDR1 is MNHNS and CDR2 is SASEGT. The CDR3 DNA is TGTGCCAGCAGTGAAGCTCTAGGGGGAGGAACCGGGGAGCTGTTTTTT. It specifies CASSEALGGGTGELFF.

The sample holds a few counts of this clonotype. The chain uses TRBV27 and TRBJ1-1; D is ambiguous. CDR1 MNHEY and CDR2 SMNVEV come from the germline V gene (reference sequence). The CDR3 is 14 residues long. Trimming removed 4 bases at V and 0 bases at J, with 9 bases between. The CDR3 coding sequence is TGTGCCAGCAGTTCCCACGAGGTGAACACTGAAGCTTTCTTT. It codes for CASSSHEVNTEAFF.

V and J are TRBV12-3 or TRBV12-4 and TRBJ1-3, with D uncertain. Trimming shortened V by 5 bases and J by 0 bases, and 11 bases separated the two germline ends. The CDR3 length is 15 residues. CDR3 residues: CASSAVGSSGNTIYF. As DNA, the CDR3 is TGTGCCAGCAGTGCCGTGGGGTCCTCTGGAAACACCATATATTTT.

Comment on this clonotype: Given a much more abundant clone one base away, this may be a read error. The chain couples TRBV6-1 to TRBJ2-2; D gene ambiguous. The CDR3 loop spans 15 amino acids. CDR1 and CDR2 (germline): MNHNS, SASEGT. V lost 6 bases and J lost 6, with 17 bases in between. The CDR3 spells CASSRPLLRAGELFF. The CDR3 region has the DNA TGTGCCAGCAGCCGGCCTCTGTTAAGGGCCGGGGAGCTGTTTTTT.

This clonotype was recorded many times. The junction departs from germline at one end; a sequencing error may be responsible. DNA of the CDR3: TGTGCCAGCAGGACGATGGCCGGGACGGTAAACTTC. Residues: CASRTMAGTVNF. The chain links TRBV28 to TRBJ2-7, with D perhaps matching TRBD1 or TRBD2 (5 bases each). CDR1 and CDR2 (germline): MDHEN, SYDVKM. This CDR3 is 12 amino acids long.

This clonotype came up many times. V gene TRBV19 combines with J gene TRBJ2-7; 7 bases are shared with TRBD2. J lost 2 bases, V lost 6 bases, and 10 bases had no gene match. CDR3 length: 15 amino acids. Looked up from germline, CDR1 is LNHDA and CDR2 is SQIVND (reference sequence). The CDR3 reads CASSPGVSGPYEQYF. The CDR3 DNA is TGTGCCAGTAGCCCTGGGGTTAGCGGGCCCTACGAGCAGTACTTC.

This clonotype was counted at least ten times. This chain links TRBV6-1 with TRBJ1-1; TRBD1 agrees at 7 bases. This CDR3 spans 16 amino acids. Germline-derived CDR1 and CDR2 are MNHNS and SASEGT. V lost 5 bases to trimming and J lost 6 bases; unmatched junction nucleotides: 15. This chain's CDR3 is CASSKRTGPALSEAFF. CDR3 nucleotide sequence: TGTGCCAGCAGTAAAAGGACAGGACCTGCGCTTTCTGAAGCTTTCTTT.

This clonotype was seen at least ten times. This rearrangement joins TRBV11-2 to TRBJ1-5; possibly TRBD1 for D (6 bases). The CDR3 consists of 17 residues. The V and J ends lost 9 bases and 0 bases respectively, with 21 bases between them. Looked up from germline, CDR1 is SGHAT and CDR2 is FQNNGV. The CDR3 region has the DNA TGTGCCAGGCGGAGGGGGGTTAGGGTTTATAGCAATCAGCCCCAGCATTTT. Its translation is CARRRGVRVYSNQPQHF.

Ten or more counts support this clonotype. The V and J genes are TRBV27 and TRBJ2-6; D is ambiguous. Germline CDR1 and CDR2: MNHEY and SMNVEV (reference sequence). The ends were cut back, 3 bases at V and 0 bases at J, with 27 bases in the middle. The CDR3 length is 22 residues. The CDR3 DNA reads TGTGCCAGCAGTTTTGGATCGGTACCCCGTCCCCGGGCCCACTCTGGGGCCAACGTCCTGACTTTC. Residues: CASSFGSVPRPRAHSGANVLTF.

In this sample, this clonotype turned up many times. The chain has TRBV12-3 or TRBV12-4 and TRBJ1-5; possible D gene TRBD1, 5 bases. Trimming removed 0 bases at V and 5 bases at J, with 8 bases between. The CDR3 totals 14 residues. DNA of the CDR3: TGTGCCAGCAGTTTAGCGCCAGGGCATCAGCCCCAGCATTTT. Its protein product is CASSLAPGHQPQHF.

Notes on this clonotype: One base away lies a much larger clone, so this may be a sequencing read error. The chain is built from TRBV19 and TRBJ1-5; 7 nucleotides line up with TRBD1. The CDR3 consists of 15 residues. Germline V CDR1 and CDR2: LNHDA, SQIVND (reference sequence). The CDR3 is CVSRQLQGWDQPQHF. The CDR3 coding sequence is TGTGTCAGTAGGCAACTACAGGGGTGGGATCAGCCCCAGCATTTT.

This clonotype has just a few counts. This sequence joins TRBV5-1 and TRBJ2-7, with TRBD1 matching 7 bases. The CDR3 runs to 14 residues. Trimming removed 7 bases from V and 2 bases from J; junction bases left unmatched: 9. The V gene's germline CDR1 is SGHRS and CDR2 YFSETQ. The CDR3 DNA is TGCGCCAGCCACGGAACAGGGGCCCCCTACGAGCAGTACTTC. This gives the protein CASHGTGAPYEQYF. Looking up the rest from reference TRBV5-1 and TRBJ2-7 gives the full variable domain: KAGVTQTPRYLIKTRGQQVTLSCSPISGHRSVSWYQQTPGQGLQFLFEYFSETQRNKGNFPGRFSGRQFSNSRSEMNVSTLELGDSALYLCASHGTGAPYEQYFGPGTRLTVT.

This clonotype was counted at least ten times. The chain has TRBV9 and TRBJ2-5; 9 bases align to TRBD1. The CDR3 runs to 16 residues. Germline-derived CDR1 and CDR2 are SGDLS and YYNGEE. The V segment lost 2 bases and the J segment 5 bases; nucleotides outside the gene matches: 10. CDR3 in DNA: TGTGCCAGCAGCGTTACCGGGACAGGGTCAGGGGAGACCCAGTACTTC. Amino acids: CASSVTGTGSGETQYF.

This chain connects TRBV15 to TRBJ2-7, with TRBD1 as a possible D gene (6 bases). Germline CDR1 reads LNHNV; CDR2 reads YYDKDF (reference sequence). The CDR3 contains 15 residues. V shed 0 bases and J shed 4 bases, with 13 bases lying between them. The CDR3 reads CATSRDAGDQYEQYF. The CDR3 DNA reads TGTGCCACCAGCAGAGATGCAGGGGATCAATACGAGCAGTACTTC.